The 5 T cell receptor beta chains presented below share a single source sample, sequenced in a study of T cell responses to AZD1222 COVID-19 vaccine. Clones were sequenced by immunoSEQ multiplex PCR, and TCRdb holds only the in-frame ones, with some missing. The data include about 140,000 clones; the top ten clones carry roughly 2%. The specimen was peripheral blood. All receptors come from an adult in good health.

This chain uses TRBV28 with TRBJ2-7; D is unresolved. With 7 bases removed from V and 4 bases from J, the gap between germline ends came to 14 bases. Germline assignment: CDR1 MDHEN and CDR2 SYDVKM. The CDR3 totals 13 residues. The CDR3 protein is CASTDGQTYEQYF. The CDR3 coding sequence is TGTGCCAGCACAGACGGCCAGACATACGAGCAGTACTTC.

The rearrangement uses TRBV27 and TRBJ1-2; the match to TRBD1 covers 8 bases. Germline trimming cut 6 bases from V and 5 bases from J; bases unmatched to any gene: 14. Germline values: CDR1 MNHEY, CDR2 SMNVEV (reference sequence). This CDR3 has 16 residues. DNA of the CDR3: TGTGCCAGCAGCCTGACAGGGGTGGGTCCCGCATATGGCTACACCTTC. Residues: CASSLTGVGPAYGYTF.

The CDR3 is CASSVGDRGYEQYF. CDR3 nucleotide sequence: TGTGCCAGCAGCGTAGGGGACAGGGGATACGAGCAGTACTTC. The rearrangement joins TRBV9 to TRBJ2-7, with 10 positions matching TRBD1. J gave up 4 bases and V 0 bases, and 1 base lay outside the gene matches. The CDR3 contains 14 residues. Germline CDR1 reads SGDLS; CDR2 reads YYNGEE.

The chain uses TRBV11-2 and TRBJ1-2; no definite D call. The germline V and J ends were trimmed by 4 bases and 2 bases, with 8 bases remaining between them. The CDR3 spans 13 residues. Germline CDR1 reads SGHAT; CDR2 reads FQNNGV. The CDR3 DNA sequence: TGTGCCAGCAGCTCCACGACCAACTATGGCTACACCTTC. Protein sequence: CASSSTTNYGYTF.

This chain's CDR3 is CASGTGVTYEQYF. In DNA, the CDR3 is TGTGCCTCAGGGACAGGGGTCACCTACGAGCAGTACTTC. The gene calls are TRBV6-5 and TRBJ2-7, with 10 bases that match TRBD1. The J segment lost 2 bases and the V segment lost 11 bases, leaving 6 bases of the junction unmatched. CDR1 and CDR2 from the germline V gene are MNHEY and SVGAGI. The CDR3 has 13 residues.